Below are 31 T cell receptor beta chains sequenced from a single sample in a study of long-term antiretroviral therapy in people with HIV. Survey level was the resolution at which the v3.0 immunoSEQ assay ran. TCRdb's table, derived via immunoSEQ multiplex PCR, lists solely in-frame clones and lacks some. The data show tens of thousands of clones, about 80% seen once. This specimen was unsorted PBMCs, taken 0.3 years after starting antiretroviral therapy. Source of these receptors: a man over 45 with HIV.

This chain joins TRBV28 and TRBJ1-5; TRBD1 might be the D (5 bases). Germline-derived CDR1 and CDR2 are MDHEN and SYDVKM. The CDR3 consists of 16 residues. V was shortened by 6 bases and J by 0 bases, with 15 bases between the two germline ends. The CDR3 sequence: CASRHYGGYSNQPQHF. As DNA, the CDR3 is TGTGCCAGCAGGCATTATGGGGGGTATAGCAATCAGCCCCAGCATTTT. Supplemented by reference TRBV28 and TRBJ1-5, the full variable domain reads DVKVTQSSRYLVKRTGEKVFLECVQDMDHENMFWYRQDPGLGLRLIYFSYDVKMKEKGDIPEGYSVSREKKERFSLILESASTNQTSMYLCASRHYGGYSNQPQHFGDGTRLSIL.

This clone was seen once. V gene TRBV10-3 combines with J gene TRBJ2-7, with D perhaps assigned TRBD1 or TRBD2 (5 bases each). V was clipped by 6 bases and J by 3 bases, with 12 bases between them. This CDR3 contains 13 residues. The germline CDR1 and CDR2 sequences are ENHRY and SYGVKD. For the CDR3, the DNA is TGTGCCATCAGGGGGGACGGAGACTACGAGCAGTACTTC. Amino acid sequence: CAIRGDGDYEQYF.

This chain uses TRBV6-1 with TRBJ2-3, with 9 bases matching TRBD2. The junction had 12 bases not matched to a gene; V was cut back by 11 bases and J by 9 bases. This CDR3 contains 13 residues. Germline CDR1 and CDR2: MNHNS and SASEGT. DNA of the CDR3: TGTGCCGCCCTGCGGGAGGGGTGGAGGACGCAGTATTTT. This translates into CAALREGWRTQYF.

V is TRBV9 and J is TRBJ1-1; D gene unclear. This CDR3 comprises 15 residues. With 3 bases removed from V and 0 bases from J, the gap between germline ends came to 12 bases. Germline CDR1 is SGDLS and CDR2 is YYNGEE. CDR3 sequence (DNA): TGTGCCAGCAGCGAATCAGAAGTACTGAACACTGAAGCTTTCTTT. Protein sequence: CASSESEVLNTEAFF.

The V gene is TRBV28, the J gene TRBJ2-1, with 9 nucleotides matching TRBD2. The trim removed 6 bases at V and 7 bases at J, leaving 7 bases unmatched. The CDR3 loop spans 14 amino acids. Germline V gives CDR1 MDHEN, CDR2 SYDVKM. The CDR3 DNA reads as TGTGCCAGCAGGATAGCGGGAGAGATAAATGAGCAGTTCTTC. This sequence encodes CASRIAGEINEQFF.

The CDR3 DNA is TGTGCCAGCAGCTTAGAAGGGGCCTCCTACAATGAGCAGTTCTTC. Protein: CASSLEGASYNEQFF. The rearrangement links TRBV7-8 to TRBJ2-1; TRBD1 is a possible D gene (5 bases). The germline V gene has CDR1 SGHVS and CDR2 FQNEAQ. The CDR3 covers 15 residues. V was trimmed by 1 base and J by 0 bases, leaving 7 bases between them.

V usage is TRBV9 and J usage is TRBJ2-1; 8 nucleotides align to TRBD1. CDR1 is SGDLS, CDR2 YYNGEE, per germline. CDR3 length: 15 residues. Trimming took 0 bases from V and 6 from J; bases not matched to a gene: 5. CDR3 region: CASSVAGQGSNEQFF. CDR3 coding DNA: TGTGCCAGCAGCGTAGCAGGACAGGGAAGCAATGAGCAGTTCTTC.

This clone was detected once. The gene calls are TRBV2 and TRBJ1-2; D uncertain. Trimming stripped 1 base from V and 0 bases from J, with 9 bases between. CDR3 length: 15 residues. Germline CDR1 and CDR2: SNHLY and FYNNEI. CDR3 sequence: CASSEGQAANYGYTF. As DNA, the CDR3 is TGTGCCAGCAGTGAAGGTCAGGCGGCTAACTATGGCTACACCTTC.

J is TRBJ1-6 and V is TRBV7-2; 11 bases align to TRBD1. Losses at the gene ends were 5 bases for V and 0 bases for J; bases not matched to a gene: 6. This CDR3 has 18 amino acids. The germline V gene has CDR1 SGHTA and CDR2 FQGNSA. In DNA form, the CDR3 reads TGTGCCAGCAGCGAGGGACAGGGGGTGAGCTCCTATAATTCACCCCTCCACTTT. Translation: CASSEGQGVSSYNSPLHF.

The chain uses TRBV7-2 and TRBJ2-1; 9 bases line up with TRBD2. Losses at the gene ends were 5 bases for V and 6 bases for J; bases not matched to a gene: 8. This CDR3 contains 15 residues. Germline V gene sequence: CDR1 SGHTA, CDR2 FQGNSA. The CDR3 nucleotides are TGTGCCAGCAGCCTGATACTAGCGGGTACCAATGAGCAGTTCTTC. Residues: CASSLILAGTNEQFF.

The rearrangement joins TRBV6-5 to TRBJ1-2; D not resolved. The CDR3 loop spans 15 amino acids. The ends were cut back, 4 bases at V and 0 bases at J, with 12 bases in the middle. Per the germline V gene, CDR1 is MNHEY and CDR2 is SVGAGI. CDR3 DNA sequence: TGTGCCAGCAGTTCCGGTGAAGGGACTAACTATGGCTACACCTTC. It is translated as CASSSGEGTNYGYTF.

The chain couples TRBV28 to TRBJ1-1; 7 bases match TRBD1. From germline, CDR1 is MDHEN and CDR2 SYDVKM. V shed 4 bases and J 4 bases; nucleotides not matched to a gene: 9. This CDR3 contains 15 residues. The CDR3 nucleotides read TGTGCCAGCAGTTCCCAAGGGGGCGGGGGCACTGAAGCTTTCTTT. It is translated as CASSSQGGGGTEAFF.

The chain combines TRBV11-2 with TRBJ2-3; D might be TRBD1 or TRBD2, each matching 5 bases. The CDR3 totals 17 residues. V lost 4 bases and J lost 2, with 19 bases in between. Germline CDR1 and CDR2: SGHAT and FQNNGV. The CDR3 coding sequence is TGTGCCAGCAGCTCCCAAAGGGGAGCGGAGATCACAGATACGCAGTATTTT. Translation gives CASSSQRGAEITDTQYF.

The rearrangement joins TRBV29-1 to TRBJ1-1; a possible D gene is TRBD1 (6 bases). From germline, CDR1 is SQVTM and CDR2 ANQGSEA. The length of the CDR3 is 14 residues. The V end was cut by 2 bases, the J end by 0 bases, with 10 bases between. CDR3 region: CSVESRGLNTEAFF. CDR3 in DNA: TGCAGCGTTGAAAGCAGGGGCTTGAACACTGAAGCTTTCTTT.

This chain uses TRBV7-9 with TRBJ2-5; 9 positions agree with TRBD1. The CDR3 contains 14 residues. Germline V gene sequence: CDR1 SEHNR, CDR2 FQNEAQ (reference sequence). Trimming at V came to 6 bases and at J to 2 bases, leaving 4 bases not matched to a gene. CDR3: CASRSDRGQETQYF. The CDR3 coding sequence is TGTGCCAGCAGATCGGACAGGGGTCAAGAGACCCAGTACTTC. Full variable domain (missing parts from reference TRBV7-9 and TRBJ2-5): DTGVSQNPRHKITKRGQNVTFRCDPISEHNRLYWYRQTLGQGPEFLTYFQNEAQLEKSRLLSDRFSAERPKGSFSTLEIQRTEQGDSAMYLCASRSDRGQETQYFGPGTRLLVL.

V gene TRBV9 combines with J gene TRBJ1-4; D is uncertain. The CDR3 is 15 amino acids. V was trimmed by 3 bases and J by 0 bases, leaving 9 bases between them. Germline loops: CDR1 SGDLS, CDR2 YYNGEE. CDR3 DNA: TGTGCCAGCAGCGCAGAAATTGCAACTAATGAAAAACTGTTTTTT. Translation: CASSAEIATNEKLFF.

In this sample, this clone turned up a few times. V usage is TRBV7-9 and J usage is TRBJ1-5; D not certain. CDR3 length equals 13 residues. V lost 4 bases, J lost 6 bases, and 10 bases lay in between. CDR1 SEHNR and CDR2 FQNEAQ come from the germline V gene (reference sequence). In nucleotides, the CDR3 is TGTGCCAGCAGCTCGACGGGTGGTCAGCCCCAGCATTTT. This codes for CASSSTGGQPQHF.

CDR3 region: CASSIALGETEAFF. CDR3 bases: TGTGCCAGTAGTATAGCCTTAGGGGAAACTGAAGCTTTCTTT. The chain uses TRBV19 and TRBJ1-1; tentatively, D is TRBD1 (5 bases). The V end was cut by 1 base, the J end by 5 bases, with 11 bases between. Germline-derived CDR1 and CDR2 are LNHDA and SQIVND (reference sequence). This CDR3 comprises 14 residues.

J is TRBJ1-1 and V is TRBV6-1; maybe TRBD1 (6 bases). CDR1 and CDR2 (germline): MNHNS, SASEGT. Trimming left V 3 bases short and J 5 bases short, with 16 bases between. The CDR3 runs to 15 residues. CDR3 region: CASSDLGGADTEAFF. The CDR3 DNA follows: TGTGCCAGCAGTGATTTAGGGGGAGCGGATACTGAAGCTTTCTTT.

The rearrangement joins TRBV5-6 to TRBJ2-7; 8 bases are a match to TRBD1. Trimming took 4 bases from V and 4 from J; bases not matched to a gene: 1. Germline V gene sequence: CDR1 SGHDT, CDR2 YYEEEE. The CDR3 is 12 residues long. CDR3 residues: CASSGQGYEQYF. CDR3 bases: TGTGCCAGCAGCGGACAGGGTTACGAGCAGTACTTC.

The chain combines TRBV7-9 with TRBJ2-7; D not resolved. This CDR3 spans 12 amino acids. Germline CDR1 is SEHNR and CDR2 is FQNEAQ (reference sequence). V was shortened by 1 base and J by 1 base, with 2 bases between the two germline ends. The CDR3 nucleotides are TGTGCCAGCAGCTTAGGTTCCTACGAGCAGTACTTC. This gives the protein CASSLGSYEQYF.

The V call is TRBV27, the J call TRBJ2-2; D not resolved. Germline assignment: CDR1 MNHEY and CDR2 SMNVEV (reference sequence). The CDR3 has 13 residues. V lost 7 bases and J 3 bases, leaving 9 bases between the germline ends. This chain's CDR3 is CASTQVDTGELFF. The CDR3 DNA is TGTGCCAGCACCCAAGTGGACACCGGGGAGCTGTTTTTT.

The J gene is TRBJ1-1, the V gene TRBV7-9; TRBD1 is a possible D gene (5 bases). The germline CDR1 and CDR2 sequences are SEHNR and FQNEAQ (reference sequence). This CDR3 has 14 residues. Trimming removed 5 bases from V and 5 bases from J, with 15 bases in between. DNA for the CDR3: TGTGCCAGCAGCCCTACAGGTGGTGAAACTGAAGCTTTCTTT. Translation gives CASSPTGGETEAFF.

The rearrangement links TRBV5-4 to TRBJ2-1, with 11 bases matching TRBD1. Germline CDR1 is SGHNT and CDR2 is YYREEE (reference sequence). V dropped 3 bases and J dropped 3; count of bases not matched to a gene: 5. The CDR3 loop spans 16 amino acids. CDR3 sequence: CASSSDRGLVYNEQFF. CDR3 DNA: TGTGCCAGCAGCTCGGACAGGGGGCTGGTCTACAATGAGCAGTTCTTC.

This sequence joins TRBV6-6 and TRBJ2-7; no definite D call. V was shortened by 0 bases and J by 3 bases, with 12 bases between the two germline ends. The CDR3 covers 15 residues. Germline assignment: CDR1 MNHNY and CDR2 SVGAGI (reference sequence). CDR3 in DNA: TGTGCCAGCAGTTACTCGTTGGATAGGGACTACGAGCAGTACTTC. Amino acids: CASSYSLDRDYEQYF.

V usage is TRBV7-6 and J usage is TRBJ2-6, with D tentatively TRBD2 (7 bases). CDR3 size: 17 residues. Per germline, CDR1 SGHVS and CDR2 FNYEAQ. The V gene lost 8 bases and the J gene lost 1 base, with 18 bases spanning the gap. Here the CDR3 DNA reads TGTGCCAGCTCCGTCTCGGGGGGCGCGTCTGGGGCCAACGTCCTGACTTTC. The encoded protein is CASSVSGGASGANVLTF. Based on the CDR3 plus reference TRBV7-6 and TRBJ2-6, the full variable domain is GAGVSQSPRYKVTKRGQDVALRCDPISGHVSLYWYRQALGQGPEFLTYFNYEAQQDKSGLPNDRFSAERPEGSISTLTIQRTEQRDSAMYRCASSVSGGASGANVLTFGAGSRLTVL.

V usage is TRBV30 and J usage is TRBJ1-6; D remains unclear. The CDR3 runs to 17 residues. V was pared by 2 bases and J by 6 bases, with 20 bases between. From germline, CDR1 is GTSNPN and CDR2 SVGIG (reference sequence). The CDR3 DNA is TGTGCCTGGAGTATCCCATGGGAGGGTAATAGTAATTCACCCCTCCACTTT. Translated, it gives CAWSIPWEGNSNSPLHF.

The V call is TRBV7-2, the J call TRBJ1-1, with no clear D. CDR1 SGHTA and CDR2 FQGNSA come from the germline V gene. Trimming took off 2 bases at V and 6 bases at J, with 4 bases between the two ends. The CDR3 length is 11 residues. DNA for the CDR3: TGTGCCAGCAGCTTAACAGCTGAAGCTTTCTTT. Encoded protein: CASSLTAEAFF.

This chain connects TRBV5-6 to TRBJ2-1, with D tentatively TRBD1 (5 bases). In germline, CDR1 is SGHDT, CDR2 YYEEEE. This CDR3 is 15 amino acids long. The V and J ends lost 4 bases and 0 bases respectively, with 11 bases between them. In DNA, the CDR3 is TGTGCCAGCAGCCTGGACATCCGCTCCTACAATGAGCAGTTCTTC. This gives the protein CASSLDIRSYNEQFF.

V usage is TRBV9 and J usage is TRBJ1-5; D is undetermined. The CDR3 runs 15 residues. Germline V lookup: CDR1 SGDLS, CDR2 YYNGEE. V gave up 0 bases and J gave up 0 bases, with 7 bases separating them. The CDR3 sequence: CASSVGLDSNQPQHF. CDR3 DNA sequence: TGTGCCAGCAGCGTAGGATTGGATAGCAATCAGCCCCAGCATTTT.

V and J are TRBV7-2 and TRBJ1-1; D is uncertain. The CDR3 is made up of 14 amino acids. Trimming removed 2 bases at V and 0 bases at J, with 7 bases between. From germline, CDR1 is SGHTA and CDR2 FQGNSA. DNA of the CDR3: TGTGCCAGCAGCTTAAGCTCGGTGAACACTGAAGCTTTCTTT. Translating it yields CASSLSSVNTEAFF.